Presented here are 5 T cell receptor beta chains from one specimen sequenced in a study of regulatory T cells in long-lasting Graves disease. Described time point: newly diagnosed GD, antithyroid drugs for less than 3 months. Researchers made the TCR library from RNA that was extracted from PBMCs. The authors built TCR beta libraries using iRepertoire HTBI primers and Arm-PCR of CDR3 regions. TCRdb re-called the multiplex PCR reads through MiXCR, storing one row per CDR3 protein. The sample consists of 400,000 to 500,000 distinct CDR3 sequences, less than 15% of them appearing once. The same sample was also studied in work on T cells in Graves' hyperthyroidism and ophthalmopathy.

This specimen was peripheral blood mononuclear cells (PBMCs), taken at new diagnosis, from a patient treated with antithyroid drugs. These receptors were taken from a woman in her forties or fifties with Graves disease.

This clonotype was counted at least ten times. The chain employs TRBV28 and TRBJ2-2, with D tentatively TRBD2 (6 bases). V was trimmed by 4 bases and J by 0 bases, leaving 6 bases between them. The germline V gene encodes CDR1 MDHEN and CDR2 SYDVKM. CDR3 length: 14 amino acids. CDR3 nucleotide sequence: TGTGCCAGCAGTTGGGGGGCGAACACCGGGGAGCTGTTTTTT. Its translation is CASSWGANTGELFF.

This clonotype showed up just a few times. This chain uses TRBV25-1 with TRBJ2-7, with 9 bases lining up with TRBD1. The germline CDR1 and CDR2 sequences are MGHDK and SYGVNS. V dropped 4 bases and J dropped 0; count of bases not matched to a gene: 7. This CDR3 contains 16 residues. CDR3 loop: CASSATGTGSSYEQYF. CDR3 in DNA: TGTGCCAGCAGTGCAACCGGGACAGGGAGCTCCTACGAGCAGTACTTC.

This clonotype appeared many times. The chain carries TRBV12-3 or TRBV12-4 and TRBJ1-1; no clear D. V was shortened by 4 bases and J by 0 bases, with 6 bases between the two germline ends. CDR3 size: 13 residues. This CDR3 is CASSSGMNTEAFF. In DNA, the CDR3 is TGTGCCAGCAGTTCCGGGATGAACACTGAAGCTTTCTTT.

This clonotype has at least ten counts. CDR3 protein: CASSREGLPDTQYF. The CDR3, as DNA: TGTGCCAGCAGCCGGGAGGGCCTCCCAGATACGCAGTATTTT. The rearrangement links TRBV2 to TRBJ2-3, with TRBD2 matching 8 bases. This CDR3 comprises 14 residues. Germline V gives CDR1 SNHLY, CDR2 FYNNEI. With V trimmed by 6 bases and J by 4 bases, 6 bases remained unmatched.

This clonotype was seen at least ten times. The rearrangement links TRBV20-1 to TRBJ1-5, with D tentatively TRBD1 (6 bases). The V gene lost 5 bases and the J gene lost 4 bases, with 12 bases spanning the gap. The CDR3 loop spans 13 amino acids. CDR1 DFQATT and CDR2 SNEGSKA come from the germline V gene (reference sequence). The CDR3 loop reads CSASTGRNQPQHF. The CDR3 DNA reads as TGCAGTGCTTCCACAGGGAGGAATCAGCCCCAGCATTTT.